This T cell receptor beta chain was recorded in a study of shared clonotypes between healthy human individuals. Study-wide background: The donor pool was made up of two women and a few men aged 18 to 49.

This CDR3 is built from 14 residues. Germline CDR1 reads MDHEN; CDR2 reads SYDVKM. V lost 10 bases, J lost 0 bases, and 12 bases lay in between. Healthy adults negative for HIV, lacking recent acute infections or vaccinations, served as donors. Using immunoSEQ multiplex PCR, the repertoire was profiled, and TCRdb retains in-frame clones only, with some absent. The profile shows approximately 500,000 clones, about 95% of them singletons. Study conclusions and caveats: Non-shared clonotypes displayed generation probabilities falling below those of clonotypes present in all four donors. It was anticipated that sequencing depth would influence how many clonotypes donors shared.

A single count supports this clone. Antigen unknown. The sequence was obtained from a woman aged 25 to 39 in good health. V and J are TRBV28 and TRBJ1-4; possible D gene TRBD1, 5 bases. The sequenced material came from naive CD4+ T cells sorted from blood. The subset denotes: CD45RA+ positively selected. The CDR3 region has the DNA TGTGCCACCAAGTGGGGGTCAACTAATGAAAAACTGTTTTTT. Protein: CATKWGSTNEKLFF.